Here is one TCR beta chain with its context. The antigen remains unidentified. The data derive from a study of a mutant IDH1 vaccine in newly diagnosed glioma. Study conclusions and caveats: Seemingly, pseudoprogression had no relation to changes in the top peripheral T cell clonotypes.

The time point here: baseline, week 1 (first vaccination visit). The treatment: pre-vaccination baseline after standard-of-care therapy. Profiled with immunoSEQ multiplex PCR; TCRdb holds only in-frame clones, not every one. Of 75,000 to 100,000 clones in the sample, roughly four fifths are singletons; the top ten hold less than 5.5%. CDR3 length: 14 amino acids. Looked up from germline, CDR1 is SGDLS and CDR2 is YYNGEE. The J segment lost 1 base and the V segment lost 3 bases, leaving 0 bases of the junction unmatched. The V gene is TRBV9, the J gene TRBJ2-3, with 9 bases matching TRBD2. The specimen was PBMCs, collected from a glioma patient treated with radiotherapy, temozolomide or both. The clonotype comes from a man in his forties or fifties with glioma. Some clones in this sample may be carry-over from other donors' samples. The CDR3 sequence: CASSASGGTDTQYF. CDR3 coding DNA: TGTGCCAGCAGCGCTAGCGGGGGCACAGATACGCAGTATTTT.